Reported below is one T cell receptor (beta chain). This receptor's antigen is unknown. Base qualities are missing; no much larger clone stands one base away. The data were obtained in a study of beta chain features in type 1 diabetes (dated by TCRdb to between 2017 and 2018). Some background on the complete study: Mean age, gender distribution, total cell number and subset yield did not differ between patients and healthy donors. A total of roughly 100 million sorted cells were examined across all samples, and the number of cells per subset was strongly correlated with RNA yield. The study compared TCRB repertoires of sorted circulating CD4+ T cell subsets between recently diagnosed type 1 diabetes patients and matched healthy donors. Regulatory and stem cell-like memory subsets were obtained from only 8 patients and roughly 8 healthy donors, while naive and central memory subsets were obtained from all 28 donors. Paper-wide results and their limitations: The naive, central memory and regulatory TCRB repertoires appeared to resemble one another more closely among patients than among healthy donors. At VDJ recombination sites, type 1 diabetes patients had fewer insertions and more deleted nucleotides, which implies abnormalities in thymic rearrangement. Type 1 diabetes patients showed a moderate but significant shortening of TCRB CDR3 length in all four CD4+ subsets. Because small numbers of individuals were included in the HLA sub-analyses, any influence of HLA type on TCRB rearrangement was left unresolved. Because cDNA was sequenced instead of genomic DNA, highly expressing activated cells could be over-represented, though the groups showed no difference in activation or CD3 levels. PCR may preferentially amplify shorter templates, but because patient and control samples were amplified and corrected together, any resulting skew would affect both groups equally.

Each donor gave one peripheral blood draw, averaging roughly 0.11 L, which was collected into heparinised tubes. A BD FACSAria II and a panel including CD45RO, CCR7, CD25, CD127, CD95 and CD27 were used to sort naive, central memory, regulatory and stem cell-like memory CD4+ T cells. A purity above 98% was achieved for all sorted populations. PBMCs were separated immediately by Lymphoprep density gradient centrifugation and were stained directly, without being cultured. Samples were stained and sorted in pairs, with one healthy donor and one patient per experiment, so that batch effects were minimized. V is shortened by 4 bases, J by 8 bases, and the region joining them spans 21 bases. The germline V gene specifies SGHRS as CDR1 and YFSETQ as CDR2. The CDR3 sequence holds 15 residues, the cysteine and phenylalanine included. CDR3 DNA is the only sequence kept; it has 45 bases, read in frame from the first base.

The entire amount of isolated RNA was reverse transcribed using the High Capacity cDNA Reverse Transcription Kit, so the sequenced TCRB transcripts were expressed ones. Naive, central memory and regulatory T cell samples underwent deep immunoSEQ sequencing, averaging roughly 3.4 million total reads per sample. Sorted cells were lysed in RLT buffer, and RNA was extracted using DNase-treated RNeasy Micro or Mini kits according to cell number. Each cell subset was processed separately to prevent cross-contamination, with patient and healthy donor samples processed together. TCRB sequences were amplified from cDNA with the immunoSEQ multiplex PCR, producing 87-bp fragments spanning the CDR3 region. Amplicons were sequenced on the Illumina HiSeq platform. The authors processed their data as follows. Synthetic template baselines were used to correct PCR bias computationally, reads within Hamming distance 2 were collapsed together, and singletons that could not be merged were discarded. Reads were aligned to IMGT to assign V, D and J genes, CDR3 length, and insertions or deletions at six rearrangement sites. Within each subset, clonotype counts were normalized to sorted cell number, and only after that were true diversity and Gini coefficients computed with the tcR R package. The overlap coefficient, calculated on TCRB nucleotide sequences, was used to measure repertoire sharing. TCRdb took over this immuneACCESS table, retaining in-frame rearrangements with V and J assigned. Such tables are incomplete; in checked studies, under half of the missing clones stem from an unresolved V gene, and the remainder is unexplained. V and J calls and clone size are given by that table; D and trimming were obtained from the DNA. This sample has roughly 400,000 clones in its table, and around a tenth of those were observed once. The ten top clones hold 0.55% to 0.75% of the sample.

The chain uses TRBV5-1 and TRBJ1-1, with the D gene not confidently named. The origin of this receptor is a man aged 25-45 years with type 1 diabetes. The specimen was central memory CD4+ T cells from blood. The nucleotide sequence reads as follows: TGCGCCAGCAGCGCGCCGGACGTCTCGGGGTCCGAAGCTTTCTTT. The translation is CASSAPDVSGSEAFF.